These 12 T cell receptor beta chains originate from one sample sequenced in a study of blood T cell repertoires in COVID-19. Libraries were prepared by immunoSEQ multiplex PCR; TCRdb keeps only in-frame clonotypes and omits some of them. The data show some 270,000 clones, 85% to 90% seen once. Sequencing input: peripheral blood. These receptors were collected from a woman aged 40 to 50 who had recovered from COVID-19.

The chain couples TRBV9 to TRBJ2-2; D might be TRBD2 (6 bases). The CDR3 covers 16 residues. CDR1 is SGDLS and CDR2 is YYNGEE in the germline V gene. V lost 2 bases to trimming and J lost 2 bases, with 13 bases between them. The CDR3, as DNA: TGTGCCAGCAGCGTGGGCCCTAGCGCTAACACCGGGGAGCTGTTTTTT. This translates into CASSVGPSANTGELFF.

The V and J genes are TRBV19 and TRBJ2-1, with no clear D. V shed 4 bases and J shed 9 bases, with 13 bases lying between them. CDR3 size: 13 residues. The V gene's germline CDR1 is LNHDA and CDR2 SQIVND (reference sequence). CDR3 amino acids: CASSTFQSGEQFF. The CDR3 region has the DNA TGTGCCAGTAGTACGTTCCAGTCGGGTGAGCAGTTCTTC. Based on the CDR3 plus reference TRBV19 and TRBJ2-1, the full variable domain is DGGITQSPKYLFRKEGQNVTLSCEQNLNHDAMYWYRQDPGQGLRLIYYSQIVNDFQKGDIAEGYSVSREKKESFPLTVTSAQKNPTAFYLCASSTFQSGEQFFGPGTRLTVL.

The CDR3 reads CASNKEAANTEAFF. DNA of the CDR3: TGTGCCAGTAACAAGGAGGCAGCGAACACTGAAGCTTTCTTT. The V call is TRBV2, the J call TRBJ1-1, with D unclear. Trimming stripped 9 bases from V and 1 base from J, with 15 bases between. Germline CDR1 and CDR2: SNHLY and FYNNEI. The CDR3 is 14 residues long.

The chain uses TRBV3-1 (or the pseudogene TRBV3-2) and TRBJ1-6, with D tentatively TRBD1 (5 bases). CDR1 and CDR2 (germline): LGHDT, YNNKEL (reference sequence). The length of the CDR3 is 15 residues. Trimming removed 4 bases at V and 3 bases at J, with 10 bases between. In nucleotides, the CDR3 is TGTGCCAGCAGCCCCCCAGGGATCTATAATTCACCCCTCCACTTT. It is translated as CASSPPGIYNSPLHF.

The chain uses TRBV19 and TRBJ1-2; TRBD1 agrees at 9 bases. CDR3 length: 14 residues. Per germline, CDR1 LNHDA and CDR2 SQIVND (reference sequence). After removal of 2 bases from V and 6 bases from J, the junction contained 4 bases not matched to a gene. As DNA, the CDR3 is TGTGCCAGTAGTATAAGGGACAGGGCCCATGGCTACACCTTC. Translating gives CASSIRDRAHGYTF. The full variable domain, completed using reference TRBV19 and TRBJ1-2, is DGGITQSPKYLFRKEGQNVTLSCEQNLNHDAMYWYRQDPGQGLRLIYYSQIVNDFQKGDIAEGYSVSREKKESFPLTVTSAQKNPTAFYLCASSIRDRAHGYTFGSGTRLTVV.

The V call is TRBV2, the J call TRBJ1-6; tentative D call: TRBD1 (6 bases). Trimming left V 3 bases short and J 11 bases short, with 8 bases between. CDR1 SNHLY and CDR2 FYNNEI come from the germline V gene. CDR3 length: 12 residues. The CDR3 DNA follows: TGTGCCAGCAGTGACCAGGGGCCACCCCTCCACTTT. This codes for CASSDQGPPLHF. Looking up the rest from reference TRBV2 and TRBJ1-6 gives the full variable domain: EPEVTQTPSHQVTQMGQEVILRCVPISNHLYFYWYRQILGQKVEFLVSFYNNEISEKSEIFDDQFSVERPDGSNFTLKIRSTKLEDSAMYFCASSDQGPPLHFGNGTRLTVT.

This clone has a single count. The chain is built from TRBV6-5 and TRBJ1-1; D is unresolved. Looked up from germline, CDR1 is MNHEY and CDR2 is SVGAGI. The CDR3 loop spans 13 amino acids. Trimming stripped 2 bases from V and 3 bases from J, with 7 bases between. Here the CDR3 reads CASSYREDTEAFF. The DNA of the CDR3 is TGTGCCAGCAGTTACAGGGAGGACACTGAAGCTTTCTTT.

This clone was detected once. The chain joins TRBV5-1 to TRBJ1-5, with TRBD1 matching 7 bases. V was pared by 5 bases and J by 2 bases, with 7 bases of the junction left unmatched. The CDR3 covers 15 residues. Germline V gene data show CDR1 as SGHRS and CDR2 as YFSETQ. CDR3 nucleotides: TGCGCCAGCAGGGCTACAGGGGAACGCAATCAGCCCCAGCATTTT. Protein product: CASRATGERNQPQHF.

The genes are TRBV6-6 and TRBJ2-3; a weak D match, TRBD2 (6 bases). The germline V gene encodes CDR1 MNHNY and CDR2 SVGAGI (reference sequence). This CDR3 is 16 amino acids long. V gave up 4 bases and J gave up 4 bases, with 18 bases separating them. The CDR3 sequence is CASSLTRRGKADTQYF. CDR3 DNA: TGTGCCAGCAGTTTAACTCGCCGGGGGAAGGCAGATACGCAGTATTTT.

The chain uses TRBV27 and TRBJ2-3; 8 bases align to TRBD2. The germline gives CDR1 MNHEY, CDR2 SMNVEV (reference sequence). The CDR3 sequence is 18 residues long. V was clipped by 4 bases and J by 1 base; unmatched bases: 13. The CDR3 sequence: CASSSGGAGVGGTDTQYF. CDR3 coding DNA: TGTGCCAGCAGTTCCGGGGGGGCGGGAGTCGGAGGCACAGATACGCAGTATTTT.

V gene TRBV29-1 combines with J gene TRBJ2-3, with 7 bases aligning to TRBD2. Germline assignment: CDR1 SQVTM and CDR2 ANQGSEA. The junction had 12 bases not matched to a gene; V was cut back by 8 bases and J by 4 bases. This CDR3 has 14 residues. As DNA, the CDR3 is TGCAGCTCCCGGGCGGGGGAGTATTCAGATACGCAGTATTTT. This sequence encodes CSSRAGEYSDTQYF.

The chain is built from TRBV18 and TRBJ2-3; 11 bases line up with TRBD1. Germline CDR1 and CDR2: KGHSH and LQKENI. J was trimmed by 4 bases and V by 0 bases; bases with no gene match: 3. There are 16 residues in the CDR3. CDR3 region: CASSPPGQGGADTQYF. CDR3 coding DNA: TGTGCCAGCTCACCACCGGGACAGGGGGGCGCAGATACGCAGTATTTT.